The clone carrying this T cell receptor (beta chain) was seen just once. These data come from a study of blood T cell repertoires in COVID-19. Across the whole study: Samples of COVID-19 (acute and convalescent) were obtained from the United States, Italy and Spain. The cDNA or gDNA used as material had been derived from T cells, B-cell-depleted T cells, or PBMCs.

Using immunoSEQ multiplex PCR, the repertoire was profiled, and TCRdb retains in-frame clones only, with some absent. The sample includes fewer than 200,000 clones, 87% of them seen just once. Sequences were obtained from peripheral blood. The clonotype originates from a woman aged 45-59 years with acute or convalescent COVID-19.

The CDR3 protein is CASSQAVAGPGTNEQFF. In DNA form, the CDR3 reads TGCGCCAGCAGCCAAGCCGTGGCAGGCCCTGGTACGAATGAGCAGTTCTTC. V gene TRBV4-3 combines with J gene TRBJ2-1, with D unresolved. Trimming took 1 base from V and 7 from J, leaving 20 bases between them. Germline lookup yields CDR1 LGHNA and CDR2 YSLEER. This CDR3 region has 17 residues.